The T cell receptor beta chain under discussion was sequenced for a study of technical replicates of blood from several donors. The table came from immunoSEQ multiplex PCR; TCRdb's copy has only in-frame clones and leaves some out. This repertoire shows approximately 81,000 clones, over 75% found once; its top ten account for approximately 3.5%. V lost 4 bases, J lost 1 base, and 20 bases lay in between. Germline V gene sequence: CDR1 SGHNT, CDR2 YYREEE (reference sequence). The CDR3 spans 17 residues. Sequenced input: PBMCs. The sequence derives from a human donor in good health. Some clones in this sample may be carry-over from other donors' samples. The chain joins TRBV5-4 to TRBJ1-2; D might be TRBD1 (5 bases). CDR3: CASSTGGAGLLNYGYTF. The CDR3 DNA follows: TGTGCCAGCAGCACCGGTGGGGCAGGACTACTTAACTATGGCTACACCTTC. Full variable domain (rest looked up from reference TRBV5-4 and TRBJ1-2): ETGVTQSPTHLIKTRGQQVTLRCSSQSGHNTVSWYQQALGQGPQFIFQYYREEENGRGNFPPRFSGLQFPNYSSELNVNALELDDSALYLCASSTGGAGLLNYGYTFGSGTRLTVV.